The T cell receptor beta chain under discussion was sequenced for a study of T cells in Graves' hyperthyroidism and ophthalmopathy. Study-level results: Blood also held most thyroid clonotypes expanded beyond 0.001. A model of 13 V-J features distinguished ophthalmopathy from stable hyperthyroidism.

Note on this clonotype: Its specificity is not known.

This CDR3 is 13 amino acids long. V was pared by 11 bases and J by 3 bases, with 17 bases between. Germline lookup yields CDR1 ENHRY and CDR2 SYGVKD. The source material, RNA transcripts, was used to amplify TCR beta CDR3 regions. HTBI primers were the set used in a first-round RT-PCR of the TCR CDR3. One entry per CDR3 protein, called by TCRdb with MiXCR from the multiplex PCR reads. The sample gives roughly 580,000 distinct CDR3 sequences, around 46% of which show up once; 6.5% to 9% is in the top ten. An absence of ophthalmopathy progression within 18 months meant stable Graves' hyperthyroidism. Uncontrolled infection, other autoimmune disease, pregnancy or lactation barred patients from enrollment.

The source material was peripheral blood or thyroid tissue (not recorded which). The chain employs TRBV10-3 and TRBJ2-7; a possible D gene is TRBD2 (5 bases). This receptor was taken from a woman aged 18-35 years with Graves' hyperthyroidism. The CDR3 coding sequence is TGTGCCGGCAGTTACGGAGGTAGCTACGAGCAGTACTTC. It specifies CAGSYGGSYEQYF.